This T cell receptor beta chain was captured by sequencing in a study of CD8+CD57+ T cells in acquired aplastic anemia. At the level of the study: Isolated CD4+ and CD8+ cells, once sorted, yielded DNA averaging around 3.3 ug. Findings and limits, study-wide: A set of around 30 CD8+ CDR3 sequences was shared between patients and controls, and these sequences appeared highly expressed in patients.

Genomic DNA constituted the template upon which TCR beta VDJ and CDR3 profiling was performed. Using its own MiXCR run on the reads, TCRdb lists one record per CDR3 protein. The sample carries 60,000 or so distinct CDR3 sequences, around 55% recorded once. About this clonotype: What it binds is not known.

This CDR3 comprises 16 residues. Looked up from germline, CDR1 is KGHSH and CDR2 is LQKENI. V lost 2 bases to trimming and J lost 3 bases, with 16 bases between them. Sequenced sample: sorted CD4+, CD8+, or CD8+CD57+ T cells (not recorded which) from PBMCs. V usage is TRBV18 and J usage is TRBJ1-1; tentatively, D is TRBD1 (6 bases). This TCR came from a human donor in good health, serving as a control. The CDR3 bases are TGTGCCAGCTCACCATTGCAGGGGAGGCAGGACACTGAAGCTTTCTTT. This encodes CASSPLQGRQDTEAFF.